A selection of T cell receptor beta chains follows, all from one sample in a study of cytotoxic CD8 clonotypes in ibrutinib-treated CLL. Clones were read by immunoSEQ multiplex PCR, and TCRdb kept only the in-frame ones, dropping some. The repertoire holds about 49,000 clones, with 69% as singletons. Material: PBMCs, obtained after 12 months of ibrutinib treatment. The receptors originated from a human donor with chronic lymphocytic leukemia. The CDR3 runs from the conserved cysteine through the conserved F or W. A D gene is named only where the DNA matches it firmly. Clone size is given for some rows only: seen once, a few or many times, or a class if the clone is expanded.

D: TRBD1
J: TRBJ1-1
size: -
V: TRBV10-2
CDR3: CASARQGAGTEAFF
DNA: TGCGCCAGCGCCCGACAGGGGGCAGGAACTGAAGCTTTCTTT

D: -
J: TRBJ1-6
size: -
V: TRBV6-5
CDR3: CASSYQQSSYNSPLHF
DNA: TGTGCCAGCAGTTACCAACAGAGCTCCTATAATTCACCCCTCCACTTT

D: TRBD2
J: TRBJ2-1
size: -
V: TRBV7-3
CDR3: CASSRTSGARDEQFF
DNA: TGTGCCAGCAGCCGGACTAGCGGGGCTAGGGATGAGCAGTTCTTC

D: TRBD2
J: TRBJ2-3
size: -
V: TRBV5-6
CDR3: CASSPREGFKTDTQYF
DNA: TGTGCCAGCAGCCCCCGGGAGGGATTTAAGACAGATACGCAGTATTTT

D: -
J: TRBJ1-3
size: -
V: TRBV30
CDR3: CAWSSPGNSGNTIYF
DNA: TGTGCCTGGAGTTCTCCGGGGAACTCTGGAAACACCATATATTTT

D: TRBD2
J: TRBJ2-3
size: -
V: TRBV28
CDR3: CASSFGGGAADTQYF
DNA: TGTGCCAGCAGTTTTGGCGGGGGGGCGGCAGATACGCAGTATTTT

D: TRBD1
J: TRBJ1-2
size: once
V: TRBV5-1
CDR3: CASNIGARGSSGYTF
DNA: TGCGCCAGCAACATAGGGGCCAGGGGGTCCTCTGGCTACACCTTC

D: TRBD2
J: TRBJ2-3
size: -
V: TRBV5-1
CDR3: CASVSSGGMADTQYF
DNA: TGCGCCAGCGTATCTAGCGGGGGGATGGCAGATACGCAGTATTTT

D: TRBD1
J: TRBJ1-5
size: once
V: TRBV19
CDR3: CASSIFDRANQPQHF
DNA: TGTGCCAGTAGTATTTTCGACAGGGCCAATCAGCCCCAGCATTTT

D: TRBD2
J: TRBJ2-3
size: -
V: TRBV6-4
CDR3: CASKEASGAADTQYF
DNA: TGTGCCAGCAAGGAGGCTAGCGGGGCAGCAGATACGCAGTATTTT

D: TRBD2
J: TRBJ2-2
size: once
V: TRBV7-2
CDR3: CASSITSAFGGELFF
DNA: TGTGCCAGCAGCATAACTAGCGCCTTCGGCGGGGAGCTGTTTTTT

D: -
J: TRBJ2-2
size: -
V: TRBV28
CDR3: CASSPMLAGELFF
DNA: TGTGCCAGCAGCCCAATGTTGGCCGGGGAGCTGTTTTTT

D: TRBD1
J: TRBJ2-2
size: -
V: TRBV5-1
CDR3: CASSRTGTGTGGELFF
DNA: TGCGCCAGCAGCCGTACCGGGACAGGGACCGGCGGGGAGCTGTTTTTT

D: TRBD2
J: TRBJ2-7
size: -
V: TRBV7-2
CDR3: CASSPSDGGNEQYF
DNA: TGTGCCAGCAGCCCCTCGGACGGGGGGAACGAGCAGTACTTC

D: -
J: TRBJ1-2
size: -
V: TRBV6-1
CDR3: CASRVYYGYTF
DNA: TGTGCCAGCAGGGTTTACTATGGCTACACCTTC

D: -
J: TRBJ1-3
size: -
V: TRBV28
CDR3: CASGGSGTPGNTIYF
DNA: TGTGCCAGCGGGGGGAGTGGGACCCCTGGAAACACCATATATTTT

D: -
J: TRBJ2-5
size: -
V: TRBV5-5
CDR3: CASRGTMTDQETQYF
DNA: TGTGCCAGCAGGGGGACAATGACCGACCAAGAGACCCAGTACTTC

D: TRBD1
J: TRBJ1-1
size: -
V: TRBV11-3
CDR3: CASSPGQGTTEAFF
DNA: TGTGCCAGCAGCCCCGGACAGGGGACCACTGAAGCTTTCTTT

D: TRBD1
J: TRBJ1-3
size: -
V: TRBV4-1
CDR3: CASSRTTGEPGNTIYF
DNA: TGCGCCAGCAGCCGAACCACAGGGGAACCTGGAAACACCATATATTTT

D: -
J: TRBJ2-7
size: -
V: TRBV19
CDR3: CASSIGGSTSHEQYF
DNA: TGTGCCAGTAGTATAGGAGGGTCTACCTCCCACGAGCAGTACTTC

D: TRBD2
J: TRBJ2-3
size: -
V: TRBV6-6
CDR3: CASSLGGADTQYF
DNA: TGTGCCAGCAGCCTCGGGGGGGCAGATACGCAGTATTTT

D: TRBD1
J: TRBJ1-6
size: -
V: TRBV27
CDR3: CASSSRTGIYNSPLHF
DNA: TGTGCCAGCAGTTCCCGGACAGGGATTTATAATTCACCCCTCCACTTT

D: TRBD1
J: TRBJ2-3
size: -
V: TRBV7-6
CDR3: CASSQTGGTDTQYF
DNA: TGTGCCAGCAGCCAGACAGGGGGCACAGATACGCAGTATTTT

D: -
J: TRBJ1-2
size: -
V: TRBV4-1
CDR3: CASSQDSHPNYGYTF
DNA: TGCGCCAGCAGCCAAGATTCCCATCCTAACTATGGCTACACCTTC

D: -
J: TRBJ1-1
size: -
V: TRBV6-5
CDR3: CASSYLTEAFF
DNA: TGTGCCAGCAGTTACCTCACTGAAGCTTTCTTT

D: -
J: TRBJ1-4
size: -
V: TRBV6-5
CDR3: CASSLYLAFAEEKLFF
DNA: TGTGCCAGCAGTTTATACTTGGCCTTTGCGGAGGAAAAACTGTTTTTT

D: -
J: TRBJ2-3
size: -
V: TRBV9
CDR3: CASSDFGGITDTQYF
DNA: TGTGCCAGCAGCGACTTTGGGGGGATCACAGATACGCAGTATTTT

D: TRBD2
J: TRBJ2-2
size: few
V: TRBV5-4
CDR3: CASSSQRGTGELFF
DNA: TGTGCCAGCAGCTCCCAGCGGGGGACCGGGGAGCTGTTTTTT

D: -
J: TRBJ1-4
size: -
V: TRBV9
CDR3: CASSVTVERNEKLFF
DNA: TGTGCCAGCAGTGTCACCGTCGAACGTAATGAAAAACTGTTTTTT

D: TRBD2
J: TRBJ2-1
size: -
V: TRBV27
CDR3: CASGGTSGGALNEQFF
DNA: TGTGCCAGCGGCGGGACTAGCGGGGGGGCGTTAAATGAGCAGTTCTTC

D: -
J: TRBJ1-1
size: few
V: TRBV5-1
CDR3: CASSDLMNTEAFF
DNA: TGCGCCAGCAGTGATCTCATGAACACTGAAGCTTTCTTT

D: -
J: TRBJ1-1
size: -
V: TRBV14
CDR3: CASSQDPPGGNTEAFF
DNA: TGTGCCAGCAGCCAAGATCCTCCCGGAGGAAACACTGAAGCTTTCTTT